Below, 15 T cell receptor beta chains from the same sample are listed, as sequenced in a study of vaccination effects on CD4 cells after COVID-19. Produced via immunoSEQ multiplex PCR; TCRdb's table is partial and in-frame only. The top ten clones hold 26% of a sample with about 41,000 clones, roughly 76% of them seen once. In the ViraFEST assay, antigen-specific CD4+ clonotypes were identified by expansion after peptide-pool stimulation. Isolating CD4+ T cells followed 9 to 10 days of culture. People in the vaccine group had not been infected with SARS-CoV-2 before, and their nucleocapsid antibodies were negative. The antigens of these receptors remain unknown. Material: CD4+ T cells from PBMCs cultured with HCoV-OC43 spike peptides, obtained before COVID-19 vaccination. Subset denoted: HCoV-OC43 spike overlapping peptide pool stimulation. These receptors came from a human donor who received a COVID-19 vaccine.

The genes are TRBV27 and TRBJ1-6; 7 bases align to TRBD1. The CDR3 consists of 16 residues. Germline trimming cut 6 bases from V and 5 bases from J; bases unmatched to any gene: 10. CDR1 and CDR2 (germline): MNHEY, SMNVEV (reference sequence). As DNA, the CDR3 is TGTGCCAGCAGCCGCAAGGGACAGCCAAATAATTCACCCCTCCACTTT. Translating gives CASSRKGQPNNSPLHF.

This clone occurred a few times. The J gene is TRBJ1-5, the V gene TRBV2; D is undetermined. V gave up 1 base and J gave up 6 bases, with 4 bases separating them. Germline V lookup: CDR1 SNHLY, CDR2 FYNNEI. The CDR3 is 12 amino acids. CDR3: CASSEVGQPQHF. Here the CDR3 DNA reads TGTGCCAGCAGTGAAGTGGGTCAGCCCCAGCATTTT.

In this sample, this clone turned up once. The V and J genes are TRBV15 and TRBJ1-5; possible D gene TRBD1, 5 bases. Germline-derived CDR1 and CDR2 are LNHNV and YYDKDF (reference sequence). V was shortened by 0 bases and J by 4 bases, with 19 bases between the two germline ends. CDR3 length: 18 amino acids. The CDR3 nucleotides are TGTGCCACCAGCAGAGATAGTACGGCAGGGCCTCAAAATCAGCCCCAGCATTTT. This gives the protein CATSRDSTAGPQNQPQHF.

The rearrangement joins TRBV27 to TRBJ2-5, with 7 bases identical to TRBD2. The CDR3 contains 16 residues. Losses at the gene ends were 4 bases for V and 4 bases for J; bases not matched to a gene: 12. CDR1 and CDR2 from the germline V gene are MNHEY and SMNVEV (reference sequence). DNA for the CDR3: TGTGCCAGCAGTTCGTTGGGGAGGGGACGGGGAGAGACCCAGTACTTC. Its translation: CASSSLGRGRGETQYF.

The CDR3 protein is CASSQSGARRGGYTF. The CDR3 coding sequence is TGTGCCAGCAGCCAAAGCGGAGCCCGGCGAGGTGGCTACACCTTC. The chain recombines TRBV3-1 (or the pseudogene TRBV3-2) with TRBJ1-2, with D hard to call. Germline V CDR1 and CDR2: LGHDT, YNNKEL (reference sequence). This CDR3 has 15 amino acids. Trimming shortened V by 2 bases and J by 7 bases, and 17 bases separated the two germline ends.

This clone came up once. The chain links TRBV7-2 to TRBJ2-1; D possibly corresponds to TRBD2 (5 bases). The germline V gene encodes CDR1 SGHTA and CDR2 FQGNSA. Trimming removed 0 bases at V and 7 bases at J, with 13 bases between. The CDR3 loop spans 15 amino acids. CDR3 sequence reads: CASSLANLAPNEQFF. CDR3 DNA: TGTGCCAGCAGCTTAGCTAACCTAGCTCCTAATGAGCAGTTCTTC.

The rearrangement links TRBV28 to TRBJ1-4; 11 nucleotides line up with TRBD1. Germline CDR1 is MDHEN and CDR2 is SYDVKM. Trimming took 5 bases from V and 6 from J; bases not matched to a gene: 2. The CDR3 has 14 amino acids. The CDR3 sequence: CASSRTGGDEKLFF. The DNA for the CDR3 is TGTGCCAGCAGTAGGACAGGGGGCGATGAAAAACTGTTTTTT. Complete variable domain (other parts from reference TRBV28 and TRBJ1-4): DVKVTQSSRYLVKRTGEKVFLECVQDMDHENMFWYRQDPGLGLRLIYFSYDVKMKEKGDIPEGYSVSREKKERFSLILESASTNQTSMYLCASSRTGGDEKLFFGSGTQLSVL.

The chain recombines TRBV6-6 with TRBJ2-7; 8 nucleotides match TRBD1. The CDR3 consists of 14 residues. V gave up 4 bases and J gave up 3 bases; unmatched junction bases: 5. Germline CDR1 MNHNY, CDR2 SVGAGI (reference sequence). Here the CDR3 reads CASSLLDRVYEQYF. CDR3 nucleotide sequence: TGTGCCAGCAGTTTATTGGACAGGGTCTACGAGCAGTACTTC.

This clone was seen only a few times. This sequence joins TRBV18 and TRBJ1-3; 9 bases agree with TRBD1. The germline CDR1 and CDR2 sequences are KGHSH and LQKENI. Trimming at V came to 4 bases and at J to 1 base, leaving 5 bases not matched to a gene. There are 16 residues in the CDR3. In nucleotides, the CDR3 is TGTGCCAGCTCACGAGGGACAGGGAGTTCTGGAAACACCATATATTTT. Amino acid sequence: CASSRGTGSSGNTIYF.

CDR3 coding DNA: TGTGCCAGCAGTGAAGCCACAGGGATTCCCTCACCCCTCCACTTT. It yields the protein CASSEATGIPSPLHF. V gene TRBV6-1 combines with J gene TRBJ1-6; TRBD1 is a possible D gene (6 bases). This CDR3 spans 15 amino acids. The germline V and J ends were trimmed by 0 bases and 10 bases, with 13 bases remaining between them. Germline V lookup: CDR1 MNHNS, CDR2 SASEGT.

The chain couples TRBV19 to TRBJ2-5, with TRBD2 matching 7 bases. The length of the CDR3 is 14 residues. After removal of 5 bases from V and 6 bases from J, the junction contained 9 bases not matched to a gene. Germline V gives CDR1 LNHDA, CDR2 SQIVND (reference sequence). CDR3 in amino acids: CASSVSGRGKTQYF. In DNA form, the CDR3 reads TGTGCCAGTAGTGTATCAGGGCGGGGGAAGACCCAGTACTTC.

V is TRBV18 and J is TRBJ1-1; the D is unclear. V dropped 3 bases and J dropped 1 base, with 6 bases sitting between them. Germline V CDR1 and CDR2: KGHSH, LQKENI. This CDR3 is built from 13 residues. The CDR3 sequence: CASSPASNTEAFF. The CDR3 nucleotides are TGTGCCAGCTCACCGGCTTCGAACACTGAAGCTTTCTTT.

The rearrangement uses TRBV5-1 and TRBJ1-6; D unclear. In germline, CDR1 is SGHRS, CDR2 YFSETQ. V lost 0 bases to trimming and J lost 2 bases, with 6 bases between them. The CDR3 runs 15 residues. The CDR3 is CASSLDGTYNSPLHF. The CDR3 DNA is TGCGCCAGCAGCTTGGACGGAACCTATAATTCACCCCTCCACTTT. The full variable domain, completed using reference TRBV5-1 and TRBJ1-6, is KAGVTQTPRYLIKTRGQQVTLSCSPISGHRSVSWYQQTPGQGLQFLFEYFSETQRNKGNFPGRFSGRQFSNSRSEMNVSTLELGDSALYLCASSLDGTYNSPLHFGNGTRLTVT.

The rearrangement uses TRBV27 and TRBJ1-5, with D uncertain. The V end lost 2 bases, the J end lost 7 bases, and 9 bases lay between the germline ends. The germline CDR1 and CDR2 sequences are MNHEY and SMNVEV (reference sequence). This CDR3 is 13 amino acids long. Here the CDR3 DNA reads TGTGCCAGCAGTTTAGGCCGAAAACAGCCCCAGCATTTT. Protein product: CASSLGRKQPQHF.

J is TRBJ2-5 and V is TRBV5-6; TRBD1 matches 7 bases. V was pared by 4 bases and J by 3 bases, with 15 bases of the junction left unmatched. The CDR3 runs to 17 residues. Germline CDR1 is SGHDT and CDR2 is YYEEEE. The DNA for the CDR3 is TGTGCCAGCAGCCTACTCGGACAGGTAGAGGGGGAAGAGACCCAGTACTTC. This gives the protein CASSLLGQVEGEETQYF.